This T cell receptor (beta chain) emerged from a study of shared clonotypes between healthy human individuals (dated by TCRdb to the early 2020s). Context from the whole study: A couple of women and three men aged 18 to 49 years were included in the cohort. Per donor, leukapheresis produced somewhere between about 0.9 and 9.5 billion PBMCs. For each donor, three plates each were used for CD4 naive and CD4 memory, two plates were used for CD8 naive, and one plate was used for CD8 memory. To increase sequencing depth and limit assay-specific biases, TCR repertoire library preparation and sequencing were carried out by different laboratories using diverse techniques. Blood TCR repertoires of four to six healthy adults were deeply sequenced to estimate repertoire size and the extent of clonotype sharing between individuals. Here is what the overall study found, with its caveats: The small number of donors limited the genetic and exposure-history diversity represented. Across several donors, 4.5% to 6.5% of naive CD4, approximately 3.6% of naive CD8, about 2.3% of memory CD4, and approximately 0.4% of memory CD8 clonotypes were shared. Sampling was limited to blood, and TCR repertoires in tissue likely differ from TCR repertoires in blood. Compared with non-shared clonotypes, clonotypes shared by all four sorted-subset donors had higher generation probabilities. Rarefaction of sorted-subset datasets indicated incomplete sequencing despite the large sequencing depth. Larger estimated clonotype richness was generally found for naive subsets than for memory subsets. Pairwise subsampling led to the expectation that sequencing depth would affect the degree of clonotype sharing among donors.

CD8 naive samples consisted of CD45RO-negative cells that were positively selected for CCR7, yielding a CD45RA+CCR7+ population without TemRA cells. Healthy HIV-negative adults with no recently reported acute infections or vaccinations were included as donors. Only Caucasian adults living in Nashville, Tennessee, USA were represented among the donors. After blood collection by leukapheresis, PBMCs were isolated using Ficoll-Histopaque density gradient centrifugation and then cryopreserved in the vapor phase of liquid nitrogen. Analytical flow cytometry was used to check the purity and quantity of each magnetically sorted T cell population. Genomic DNA was isolated from each sorted fraction and quantified by UV absorbance on a Nanodrop 2000c. For this clone: Its antigen target is currently unknown. Base qualities are not provided; no much larger clone lies one nucleotide away.

TCR CDR3 regions were amplified from genomic DNA by multiplex PCR using the deep immunoSEQ assay. Genomic DNA extracted from each cell subset was distributed evenly over all wells of several immunoSEQ 96-well plates, and each plate served as one replicate. For sorted subsets, each replicate PCR was loaded with about 0.2 ug genomic DNA, equivalent to 25,000 to 35,000 T cell genomes. Purified libraries were measured with a Qubit 3.0 fluorometer, size-checked on a Bioanalyzer 2100, and measured again with the KAPA Library Quantification kit. Every immunoSEQ 96-well plate was sequenced on a dedicated single-read 150-cycle Illumina NextSeq 550 flow cell. On the study's bioinformatics: Because only junctional sequences without quality scores were contained in the immunoSEQ output, filtering matching that applied to full-length reads could not be performed. To assign V/J genes and CDR3, sequences were annotated against IMGT germline references using PyIR, a Python wrapper for IgBLAST v1.9. Reads with weak V/J assignments (E-value above 1e-6), missing CDR3, stop codons, out-of-frame junctions, or ambiguous translated residues were removed. V3J clonotypes were defined as sequences sharing an identical inferred V gene, J gene, and CDR3 amino acid sequence. The percentage overlap between two repertoires was calculated by dividing the number of shared unique clonotypes by the size of the smaller repertoire. Repertoire richness was assessed with RTK rarefaction, the Chao1 estimator, and Recon v2.1 estimates of unobserved clonotypes. OLGA was used to compute generation probabilities for all TCRbeta clonotypes that the gDNA method yielded from four donors. What TCRdb holds here is the immuneACCESS table cut down to in-frame rearrangements. Part of the clones is not present; checked against another copy, under half of the missing clones reflect an unresolved V gene, and the others are unexplained. V and J calls and clone size are copied from that table; D and trimming were computed from the DNA. The sample table shows about 2.1 million clones, and approximately 94% are seen once. The top ten constitute more than 1.5% of the sample.

From the cysteine through the phenylalanine, the CDR3 covers 15 amino acids. The entry retains the CDR3 DNA only, 45 bases that are in frame from base 1. The CDR1 and CDR2 encoded by the germline V gene are MNHEY and SVGAGI. V sheds 0 bases and J sheds 1 base, leaving 9 bases between their ends. The sequenced material came from naive CD8+ T cells from PBMCs. Sample cell subset or site, as interpreted from the label and publication: CD45RA+CCR7+. The clonotype comes from a man aged 18 to 29 in good health. Some clones in this sample may be carry-over from other donors' samples. The chain was built from TRBV6-5 and TRBJ1-1; the D gene remains uncertain. The nucleotide sequence reads as follows: TGTGCCAGCAGTTACTCTTGGACTTCGAACACTGAAGCTTTCTTT. This yields the protein CASSYSWTSNTEAFF.